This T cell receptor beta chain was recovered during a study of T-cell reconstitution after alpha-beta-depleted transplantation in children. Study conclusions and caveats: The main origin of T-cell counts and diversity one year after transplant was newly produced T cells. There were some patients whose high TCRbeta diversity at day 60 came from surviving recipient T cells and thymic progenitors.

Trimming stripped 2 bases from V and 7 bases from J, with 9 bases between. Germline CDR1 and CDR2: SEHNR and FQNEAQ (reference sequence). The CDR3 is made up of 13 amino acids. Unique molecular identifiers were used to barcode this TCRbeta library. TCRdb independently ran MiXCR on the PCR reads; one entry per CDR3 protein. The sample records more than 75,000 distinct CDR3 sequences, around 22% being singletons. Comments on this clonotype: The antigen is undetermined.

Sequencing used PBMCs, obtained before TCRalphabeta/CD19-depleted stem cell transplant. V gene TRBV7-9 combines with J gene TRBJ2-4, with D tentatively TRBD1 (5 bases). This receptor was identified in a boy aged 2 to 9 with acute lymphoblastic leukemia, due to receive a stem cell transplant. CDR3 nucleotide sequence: TGTGCCAGCAGCTTACCAGGGTCGAACATTCAGTACTTC. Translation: CASSLPGSNIQYF.